These 7 T cell receptor beta chains came from one sample sequenced in a study of T-cell memory formation after mild COVID-19. Each CDR3 protein is one row after TCRdb ran MiXCR on the 5' RACE reads. This sample carries roughly 120,000 distinct CDR3 sequences, about a sixth of them seen once, and the ten largest clones take about 15%. The sequenced sample consisted of PBMCs or a T cell subset sorted from them (not recorded which). The source of these receptors is an adult woman who had mild COVID-19 (a few samples of this study predate the infection). Cell type and time point are not known.

The genes are TRBV5-1 and TRBJ2-3, with 13 bases matching TRBD2. Losses at the gene ends were 5 bases for V and 10 bases for J; bases not matched to a gene: 7. The CDR3 has 14 residues. Per germline, CDR1 SGHRS and CDR2 YFSETQ. The CDR3 bases are TGCGCCAGCAGGGCTGGGACTAGCGGGGACCCGCAGTATTTT. Its protein is CASRAGTSGDPQYF. Drawing the rest from reference TRBV5-1 and TRBJ2-3, the complete variable domain is KAGVTQTPRYLIKTRGQQVTLSCSPISGHRSVSWYQQTPGQGLQFLFEYFSETQRNKGNFPGRFSGRQFSNSRSEMNVSTLELGDSALYLCASRAGTSGDPQYFGPGTRLTVL.

The chain links TRBV12-3 or TRBV12-4 to TRBJ2-7; 8 bases fit TRBD2. Trimming removed 10 bases from V and 6 bases from J; junction bases left unmatched: 11. The CDR3 sequence is 13 residues long. The CDR3 loop is CAIKLAGSTEQYF. The CDR3 nucleotides read TGTGCCATCAAGTTAGCGGGGTCAACCGAGCAGTACTTC.

The genes are TRBV6-4 and TRBJ2-7; D is possibly TRBD1 (5 bases). V lost 0 bases, J lost 7 bases, and 22 bases lay in between. Germline V CDR1 and CDR2: MRHNA, SNTAGT. This CDR3 comprises 17 residues. DNA for the CDR3: TGTGCCAGCAGTGACTCGACCCCCCCGGCAGGGTCCTGTGAGCAGTACTTC. Translating gives CASSDSTPPAGSCEQYF.

This clonotype has more than one count but fewer than ten. The J gene is TRBJ1-3, the V gene TRBV7-6; 7 positions agree with TRBD1. J gave up 1 base and V 4 bases, and 4 bases lay outside the gene matches. CDR3 length: 15 residues. Germline V gene lookup returns CDR1 SGHVS and CDR2 FNYEAQ. The CDR3 region has the DNA TGTGCCAGCAGCTCGCTACAGGGGTCTGGAAACACCATATATTTT. Its protein is CASSSLQGSGNTIYF.

V and J are TRBV7-6 and TRBJ2-5; either TRBD1 or TRBD2 may fit D (5 bases each). The germline gives CDR1 SGHVS, CDR2 FNYEAQ. V shed 7 bases and J shed 1 base, with 10 bases lying between them. The CDR3 extends over 13 amino acids. The DNA of the CDR3 is TGTGCCAGCATTTCCGGGACCCAAGAGACCCAGTACTTC. Translated: CASISGTQETQYF.

This clonotype was found a few times. The rearrangement joins TRBV2 to TRBJ2-7, with TRBD2 matching 14 bases. CDR1 is SNHLY, CDR2 FYNNEI, per germline. The CDR3 consists of 17 residues. J was trimmed by 5 bases and V by 0 bases; bases with no gene match: 6. This chain's CDR3 is CASSEARLAGGLDEQYF. The CDR3 DNA is TGTGCCAGCAGTGAAGCCCGACTAGCGGGGGGGCTCGACGAGCAGTACTTC.

The chain couples TRBV4-1 to TRBJ2-1, with a tentative D call TRBD2 (6 bases). Germline V CDR1 and CDR2: MGHRA, YSYEKL. The CDR3 totals 16 residues. Trimming took off 1 base at V and 4 bases at J, with 14 bases between the two ends. CDR3 sequence (DNA): TGCGCCAGCAGCCAAGTTTGGCGGGACCGATACAATGAGCAGTTCTTC. The encoded protein is CASSQVWRDRYNEQFF.